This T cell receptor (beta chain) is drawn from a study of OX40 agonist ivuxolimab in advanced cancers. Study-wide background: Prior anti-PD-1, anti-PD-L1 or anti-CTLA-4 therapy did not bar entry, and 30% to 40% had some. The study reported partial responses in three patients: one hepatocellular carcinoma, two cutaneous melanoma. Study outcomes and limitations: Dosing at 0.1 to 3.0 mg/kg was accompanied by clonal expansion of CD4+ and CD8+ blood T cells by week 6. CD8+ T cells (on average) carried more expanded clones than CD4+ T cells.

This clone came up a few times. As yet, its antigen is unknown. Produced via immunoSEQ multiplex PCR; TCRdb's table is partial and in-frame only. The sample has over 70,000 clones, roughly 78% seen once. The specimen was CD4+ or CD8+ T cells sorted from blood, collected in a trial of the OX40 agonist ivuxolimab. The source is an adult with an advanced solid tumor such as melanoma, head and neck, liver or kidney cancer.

The CDR3 sequence is CASSGGRGVRGVRQVNTEAFF. For the CDR3, the DNA is TGCGCCAGCAGCGGGGGACGAGGCGTGCGCGGGGTCCGACAGGTGAACACTGAAGCTTTCTTT. The gene calls are TRBV5-1 and TRBJ1-1; weak D call: TRBD1 (6 bases). This CDR3 spans 21 amino acids. CDR1 is SGHRS, CDR2 YFSETQ, per germline. The V end lost 4 bases, the J end lost 0 bases, and 31 bases lay between the germline ends.